This record covers a single TCR beta chain. Its target is not known. The sample is drawn from a study of T cells after posttransplantation cyclophosphamide. Peripheral blood was collected from the related graft donor on the marrow donation day. Study results and limitations: TRB overlap between skin or GI tissue T cells and blood was limited. Donor CD8+ memory clones often dominated recipient blood repertoires at later times.

Profiling relied on immunoSEQ multiplex PCR, and the TCRdb table lists in-frame clones only, not all of them. Here the sample spans 28,000 or so clones, 86% being singletons. The receptor's source is a middle-aged man. Sample: PBMCs.

The CDR3 nucleotides are TGTGCCAGCAGTTCCATAGGACTATTCCCAGATACGCAGTATTTT. As protein: CASSSIGLFPDTQYF. The chain couples TRBV27 to TRBJ2-3, with D maybe TRBD2 (6 bases). Trimming stripped 4 bases from V and 4 bases from J, with 15 bases between. Germline V gives CDR1 MNHEY, CDR2 SMNVEV (reference sequence). This CDR3 spans 15 amino acids.